Sequencing of this TCR beta chain was carried out in a study of blood T cells in healthy people across ages. Study-wide findings and caveats: Across samples, TCR beta diversity tracked strongly with naive T cell percentage. Because donor CMV status was unknown, expanded clonotype changes were possibly confounded. Fewer expanded clones and more diversity marked long-lived versus aged donors.

Remarks on this clonotype: Its target is not known. One end of the junction is discordant with germline, which a read error may explain.

Using a J-beta primer mix together with a sample-barcoded 5' primer, a second PCR was run for roughly 7 to 12 cycles. MiXCR, applied by TCRdb to the 5' RACE reads, yields one record per CDR3 protein. This sample has about 730,000 distinct CDR3 sequences; about 40% occur once, and the top ten carry 20% to 25%. Drawing of peripheral blood yielded ten milliliters from each donor. The sequence derives from a woman aged 55-70 years in good health. Input material: blood.

CDR3 DNA sequence: TGTGCCGGCAGCTTAGACGAACGAGAGACCCAGTACTTC. Translating gives CAGSLDERETQYF. The rearrangement joins TRBV7-2 to TRBJ2-7, with no clear D. The J call is doubtful: the DNA matches TRBJ2-5 better. In germline, CDR1 is SGHTA, CDR2 FQGNSA. This CDR3 is built from 13 residues.